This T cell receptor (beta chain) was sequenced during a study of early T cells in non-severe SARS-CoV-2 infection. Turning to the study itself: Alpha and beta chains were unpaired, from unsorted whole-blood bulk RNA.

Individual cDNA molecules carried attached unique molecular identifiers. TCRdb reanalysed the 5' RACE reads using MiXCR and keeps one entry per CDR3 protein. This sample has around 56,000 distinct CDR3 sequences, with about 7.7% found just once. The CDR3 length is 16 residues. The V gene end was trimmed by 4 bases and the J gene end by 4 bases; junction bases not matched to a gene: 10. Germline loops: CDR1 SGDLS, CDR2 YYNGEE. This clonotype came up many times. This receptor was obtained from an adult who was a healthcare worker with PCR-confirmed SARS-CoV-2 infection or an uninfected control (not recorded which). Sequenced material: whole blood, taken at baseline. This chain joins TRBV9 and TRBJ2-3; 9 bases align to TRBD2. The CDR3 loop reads CASSLAAGGPPDTQYF. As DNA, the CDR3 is TGTGCCAGCAGCCTCGCGGCGGGAGGGCCACCAGATACGCAGTATTTT. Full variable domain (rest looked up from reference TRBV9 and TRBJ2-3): DSGVTQTPKHLITATGQRVTLRCSPRSGDLSVYWYQQSLDQGLQFLIQYYNGEERAKGNILERFSAQQFPDLHSELNLSSLELGDSALYFCASSLAAGGPPDTQYFGPGTRLTVL.